This TCR beta chain was obtained from a study of blood T cell repertoires in COVID-19. Study overall: Sites in the United States, Italy and Spain provided acute and convalescent COVID-19 samples. PBMCs, B-cell-depleted T cells, or T cells were the source of the cDNA or gDNA that made up the material.

The authors' processing: Quantification of nucleated cells was approximated via reference gene primer amplification. The data were produced by immunoSEQ multiplex PCR, yet TCRdb's version contains in-frame clones alone and is incomplete. The V and J calls and clone size are taken from that table; D and trimming were inferred from the DNA. The sample has 200,000 to 250,000 clones, approximately 80% seen once. V dropped 5 bases and J dropped 5; count of bases not matched to a gene: 7. CDR1 and CDR2 from the germline V gene are LNHDA and SQIVND (reference sequence). The CDR3 runs 14 residues. Source material: PBMCs or T cells enriched from blood (not recorded which). The receptor was isolated from a man aged 35 to 55 who had recovered from COVID-19. The chain employs TRBV19 and TRBJ2-7, with 9 bases fitting TRBD1. The CDR3 DNA sequence: TGTGCCAGTAGTGTCTTCGGGACAGGGAACGAGCAGTACTTC. Amino acids: CASSVFGTGNEQYF.